This T cell receptor (beta chain) was retrieved from a study of glioma-infiltrating T cells. General study findings and limits: Tissue and blood shared very few CDR3 sequences. Tissue-blood divergence was below expectation in non-neoplastic patients, above in gliomas.

This clonotype is deemed medium-sized (0.01 to 0.1%). Antigen: not known. Using RNA template, CDR3s of TCR alpha and beta were amplified with iRepertoire arm-PCR. One-step reverse transcription and amplification started from approximately 100-400 ng of tissue mRNA or PBMC total RNA. MiXCR, applied by TCRdb to the multiplex PCR reads, yields one record per CDR3 protein. Of some 4,300 distinct CDR3 sequences listed, roughly a quarter are singletons. In germline, CDR1 is ENHRY, CDR2 SYGVKD. This CDR3 comprises 15 residues. V was shortened by 8 bases and J by 0 bases, with 16 bases between the two germline ends.

Sequencing used glioma tissue, nonneoplastic brain tissue, or PBMCs (not recorded which). This clonotype was sampled from a human donor with low-grade glioma or glioblastoma, undergoing nonglioma brain surgery, or in good health (not recorded which). The chain recombines TRBV10-3 with TRBJ1-2; maybe TRBD1 (6 bases). The CDR3 DNA reads TGTGCCATCTCTGGGGGAGGACAGACTAACTATGGCTACACCTTC. Translation: CAISGGGQTNYGYTF.